The present T cell receptor (beta chain) was sequenced within a study of technical replicates of blood from a few donors (dated by TCRdb to about 2017). Based on the germline V gene (reference sequence), the CDR1 and CDR2 sequences are LNHDA and SQIVND. There are 13 amino acids in the CDR3, from cysteine to phenylalanine inclusive. Left in the record is the CDR3 DNA by itself, 39 bases read in frame from the first base. V loses 1 base, J loses 12 bases, and the germline ends lie 16 bases apart. This clone occurred a few times. Its recognized antigen is unknown. The input lacks base qualities; no much larger clone sits a single base away. Library creation used the immunoSEQ multiplex PCR assay. Entries here come from immuneACCESS through TCRdb and include only in-frame sequences with V and J called. Some clones fail to appear in such tables; in the studies checked, an unresolved V gene covers under half of the shortfall, and the cause of the remainder is unknown. For this sample there are 12,000 or so clones; 85% to 95% appear just once. The top ten clonotypes cover around 7.9% of the sample.

Sequencing used PBMCs. The sequence was collected from a human donor in good health. The chain is encoded by TRBV19 joined to TRBJ2-7; the D gene is possibly TRBD1, with 5 bases matching. The CDR3 has the sequence CASSIGALDRLYF. The nucleotide sequence is TGTGCCAGTAGTATAGGCGCCCTAGACAGACTGTACTTC.